This section outlines one T cell receptor beta chain sequence together with its context. What it recognizes is unknown. Peripheral blood CD8+ and CD4+ T cells were profiled by TCR beta sequencing. Negative isolation was used for CD8+ and CD4+ T cells and FACS enrichment for TEMRA cells. RNA totalling roughly 0.45 to 1 ug underwent reverse transcription with random hexamers. TCRdb re-called the immunoSEQ multiplex PCR reads with MiXCR, one entry per CDR3 protein. In the table there are tens of thousands of distinct CDR3 sequences, more than 85% of which are singletons. The source of the sample is a study of CD8 T cells in Susac syndrome. Broader study findings: Susac-specific public clones were found in both the total CD8+ and the CD8+ TEMRA repertoires, with around 16 in the former and several in the latter.

Sequencing was performed on CD8+ T cells from PBMCs. This sequence was found in a human donor with Susac syndrome.

The CDR3 is CASTGGVQEGNEQFF. The CDR3 DNA sequence: TGTGCCAGCACCGGGGGGGTCCAGGAAGGCAATGAGCAGTTCTTC. The V and J genes are TRBV2 and TRBJ2-1; 8 bases are a match to TRBD2. V was pared by 7 bases and J by 6 bases, with 11 bases of the junction left unmatched. The V gene's germline CDR1 is SNHLY and CDR2 FYNNEI. This CDR3 contains 15 residues.